One T cell receptor (beta chain) is described in this entry. The antigen it recognizes is unknown. No quality values exist for individual bases; no much larger clone is one base distant. Using the deep immunoSEQ assay, TCR CDR3 regions were amplified from genomic DNA by multiplex PCR. Genomic DNA extracted from each cell subset was distributed evenly over all wells of several immunoSEQ 96-well plates, and each plate served as one replicate. For sorted subsets, each replicate PCR was loaded with approximately 190 ng genomic DNA, equivalent to 32,000 or so T cell genomes. Purified libraries were measured with a Qubit 3.0 fluorometer, size-checked on a Bioanalyzer 2100, and measured again with the KAPA Library Quantification kit. Every immunoSEQ 96-well plate was sequenced on a dedicated single-read 150-cycle Illumina NextSeq 550 flow cell. Per the original workflow: The immunoSEQ output contained only junctional sequences without quality scores, so filtering could not match that applied to full-length reads. Sequences were annotated with PyIR, a Python wrapper for IgBLAST v1.9, using IMGT germline references to assign V/J genes and CDR3. Any read was removed if the V/J assignment was weak (E-value above 1e-6), the CDR3 was missing, or the read contained stop codons, out-of-frame junctions, or ambiguous translated residues. V3J clonotypes were defined as sequences sharing an identical inferred V gene, J gene, and CDR3 amino acid sequence. Percentage overlap between repertoires was calculated by dividing the number of shared unique clonotypes by the size of the smaller repertoire. Repertoire richness was assessed with RTK rarefaction, the Chao1 estimator, and Recon v2.1 estimates of unobserved clonotypes. Generation probabilities for all TCRbeta clonotypes obtained by the gDNA method from several donors were computed using OLGA. TCRdb holds this immuneACCESS table with in-frame rearrangements only. Some clones are missing; in checked studies, unresolved V genes explain under half, and the rest has no known cause. V and J calls and clone size are given by that table; D and trimming were obtained from the DNA. Across this sample there are about 680,000 clones, with roughly 70% seen only once. The top ten constitute 1.5% to 2% of the sample.

For this chain, trimming is 6 bases at the V end and 1 base at the J end, and the number of junction bases without a gene match is 7. CDR1 SGHNT and CDR2 YYREEE were looked up in the germline V gene (reference sequence). Counted from cysteine to phenylalanine, this CDR3 has 16 amino acids. The only DNA kept is the CDR3, 48 bases in frame from the first base. This specimen belongs to a study of shared clonotypes between healthy human individuals (dated by TCRdb to about 2020). About the study as a whole: Three men and a couple of women, aged 18 to 49 years, made up the cohort. The study deeply sequenced blood TCR repertoires of 5 or 6 healthy adults to estimate repertoire size and the extent of clonotype sharing between individuals. Per donor, three plates each were used for CD4 naive and CD4 memory, two for CD8 naive, and one for CD8 memory. To increase sequencing depth and limit assay-specific biases, TCR repertoire library preparation and sequencing were carried out by different laboratories using diverse techniques. Between about 0.9 and 8.9 billion PBMCs per donor were obtained by leukapheresis.

Healthy HIV-negative adults with no recently reported acute infections or vaccinations were included as donors. Every donor was a Caucasian adult residing in Nashville, Tennessee, USA. CD4+ T cells were enriched by magnetic negative selection; naive cells were then positively selected on CD45RA, and the negative fraction formed the memory subset. After blood collection by leukapheresis, PBMCs were isolated using Ficoll-Histopaque density gradient centrifugation and then cryopreserved in the vapor phase of liquid nitrogen. Purity and quantity of every magnetically sorted T cell population were checked by analytical flow cytometry. Genomic DNA was isolated from each sorted fraction and quantified by UV absorbance on a Nanodrop 2000c. Points the paper makes about the study in general: Compared with non-shared clonotypes, clonotypes shared by all four sorted-subset donors had higher generation probabilities. Because the study included only a small number of donors, the genetic and exposure-history diversity represented was limited. Sampling was restricted to blood, and TCR repertoires in tissues likely differ from the TCR repertoires found in blood. Rarefaction of sorted-subset datasets indicated incomplete sequencing despite the large sequencing depth. Larger estimated clonotype richness was generally found for naive subsets than for memory subsets. Pairwise subsampling led to the expectation that sequencing depth would affect the degree of clonotype sharing among donors. Sharing across a few donors was observed for around 4.8% of naive CD4, 3% to 4% of naive CD8, over 2% of memory CD4, and about 0.38% of memory CD8 clonotypes.

The chain was built from TRBV5-4 and TRBJ2-4, and 10 junction bases match TRBD2. Sequencing was carried out using memory CD4+ T cells sorted from blood. This sample's cell subset or site label indicates: CD45RA-negative fraction. This clonotype was sampled from a woman in her twenties or thirties in good health. The CDR3 reads CASTLAGAAAKNIQYF. The sequenced DNA: TGTGCCAGCACCCTAGCGGGAGCGGCGGCCAAAAACATTCAGTACTTC.